The rows below give T cell receptor beta chains drawn from one sample of a study of blood T cells in healthy people across ages. In TCRdb, the 5' RACE reads were re-called with MiXCR into one record per CDR3 protein. This repertoire shows 1.5 million to 2 million distinct CDR3 sequences, 28% found once; its top ten account for 7.7%. Source material: blood. These receptors all come from a woman in her twenties or thirties in good health. Both conserved end residues are part of each CDR3. A D gene is named only where the DNA matches it firmly. Not every row has a clone size; where given, it reads once, few, many or a size class.

TRBD1,TRBJ2-7,many,TRBV19,TGTGCCAGTAAAAATGCCGGGACAGGGTCCTACGAGCAGTACTTC,CASKNAGTGSYEQYF
-,TRBJ1-2,few,TRBV6-1,TGTGCCAGCAGTACCCGGGACGGACTCTATGGCTACACCTTC,CASSTRDGLYGYTF
TRBD1,TRBJ1-5,few,TRBV20-1,TGCAGTGCCCAGACAGGGGGACAGCCCCAGCATTTT,CSAQTGGQPQHF
-,TRBJ2-6,many,TRBV6-1,TGTGCCAGCGGAAGAGGGGGGCCTCCCTCTGGGGCCAACGTCCTGACTTTC,CASGRGGPPSGANVLTF
-,TRBJ2-3,few,TRBV10-3,TGTGCCATCAGTGAGTCCGGGACTGCCACAGATACGCAGTATTTT,CAISESGTATDTQYF
-,TRBJ1-5,-,TRBV12-3/TRBV12-4,TGTGCCAGCAGTCCCCCTTACAGAAGGAGTTTCCAGCCCCAGCATTTT,CASSPPYRRSFQPQHF
TRBD1,TRBJ1-2,few,TRBV7-2,TGTGCCAGCAGCTTAGCGCGACAGGGTGGCTACACCTTC,CASSLARQGGYTF
-,TRBJ2-1,-,TRBV7-6,TGTGCCAGCAGCTTAGTTCGGGGGACCTACAATGAGCAGTTCTTC,CASSLVRGTYNEQFF
-,TRBJ2-4,few,TRBV4-3,TGCGCCAGCAGCCAAGGATGGGGCATCAAAAACATTCAGTACTTC,CASSQGWGIKNIQYF
-,TRBJ2-6,-,TRBV6-4,TGTGCCAGCAGTGACGGACGCAGCTCAAACGTCCTGACTTTC,CASSDGRSSNVLTF
TRBD1,TRBJ2-5,-,TRBV5-1,TGCGCCAGCACAACGGACAGGCCAGAGACCCAGTACTTC,CASTTDRPETQYF
-,TRBJ2-1,few,TRBV4-3,TGCGCCAGCAGCCAAGCCATTGGGGCGGTCAATGAGCAGTTCTTC,CASSQAIGAVNEQFF
-,TRBJ2-4,-,TRBV7-9,TGTGCCAGCAGCTTAGCGCGTTCGGGTTATGAGCAGTACTTC,CASSLARSGYEQYF
TRBD2,TRBJ2-6,-,TRBV7-9,TGTGCCAGCAGCTCACTTCTAGCGGGGTTCTCTGGGGCCAACGTCCTGACTTTC,CASSSLLAGFSGANVLTF
-,TRBJ2-6,many,TRBV5-1,TGCGCCAGTAGCCAGGCTATCAGGTTCCCTGGCTCTGGGGCCAACGTCCTGACTTTC,CASSQAIRFPGSGANVLTF
-,TRBJ1-4,few,TRBV12-3/TRBV12-4,TGTGCCAGCAGTATAGCGGCGGCGGCAACTAATGAAAAACTGTTTTTT,CASSIAAAATNEKLFF
-,TRBJ2-3,few,TRBV5-1,TGCGCCAGCACAAAGGGGGATTCGGCAGATACGCAGTATTTT,CASTKGDSADTQYF